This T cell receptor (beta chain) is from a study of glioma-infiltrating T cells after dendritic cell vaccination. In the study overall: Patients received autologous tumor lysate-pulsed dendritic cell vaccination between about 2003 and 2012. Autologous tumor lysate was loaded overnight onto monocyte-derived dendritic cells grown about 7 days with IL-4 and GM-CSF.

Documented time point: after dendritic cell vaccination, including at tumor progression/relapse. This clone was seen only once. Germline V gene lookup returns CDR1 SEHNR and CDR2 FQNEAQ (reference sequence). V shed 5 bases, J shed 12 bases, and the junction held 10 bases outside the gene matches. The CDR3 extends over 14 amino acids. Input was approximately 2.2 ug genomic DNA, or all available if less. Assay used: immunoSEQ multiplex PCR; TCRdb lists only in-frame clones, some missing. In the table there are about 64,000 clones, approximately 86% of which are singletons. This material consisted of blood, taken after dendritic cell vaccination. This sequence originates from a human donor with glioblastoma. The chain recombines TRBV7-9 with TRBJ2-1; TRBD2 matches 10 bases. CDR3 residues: CASSLLAGPSGQFF. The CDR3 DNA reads TGTGCCAGCAGCCTACTAGCGGGGCCTAGTGGGCAGTTCTTC. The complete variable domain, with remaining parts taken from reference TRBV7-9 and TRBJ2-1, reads DTGVSQNPRHKITKRGQNVTFRCDPISEHNRLYWYRQTLGQGPEFLTYFQNEAQLEKSRLLSDRFSAERPKGSFSTLEIQRTEQGDSAMYLCASSLLAGPSGQFFGPGTRLTVL.